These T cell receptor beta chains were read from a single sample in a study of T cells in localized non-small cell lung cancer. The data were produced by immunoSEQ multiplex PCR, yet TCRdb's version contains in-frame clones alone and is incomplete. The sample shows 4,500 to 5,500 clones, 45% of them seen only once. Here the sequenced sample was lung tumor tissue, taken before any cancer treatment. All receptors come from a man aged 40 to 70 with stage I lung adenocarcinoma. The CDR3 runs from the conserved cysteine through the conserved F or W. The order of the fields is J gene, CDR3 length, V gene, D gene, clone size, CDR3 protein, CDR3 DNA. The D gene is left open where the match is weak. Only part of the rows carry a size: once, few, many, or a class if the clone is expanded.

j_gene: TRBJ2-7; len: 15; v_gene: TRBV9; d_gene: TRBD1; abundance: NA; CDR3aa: CASSVGQGVAYEQYF; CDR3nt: TGTGCCAGCAGCGTTGGACAGGGTGTAGCGTACGAGCAGTACTTC
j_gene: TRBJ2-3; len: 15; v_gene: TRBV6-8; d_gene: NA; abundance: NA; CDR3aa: CASKVGGLSTDTQYF; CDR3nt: TGTGCCAGCAAGGTCGGTGGGTTGAGCACAGATACGCAGTATTTT
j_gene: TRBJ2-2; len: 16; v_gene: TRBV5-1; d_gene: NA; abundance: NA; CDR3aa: CASSLMGRSNTGELFF; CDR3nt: TGCGCCAGCAGCTTGATGGGCAGATCGAACACCGGGGAGCTGTTTTTT
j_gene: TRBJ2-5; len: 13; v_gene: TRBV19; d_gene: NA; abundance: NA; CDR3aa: CASSQESAETQYF; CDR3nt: TGTGCCAGTAGTCAGGAATCCGCAGAGACCCAGTACTTC
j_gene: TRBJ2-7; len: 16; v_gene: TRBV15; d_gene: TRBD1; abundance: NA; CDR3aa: CATSRGGGTGTYEQYF; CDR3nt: TGTGCCACCAGCAGAGGGGGTGGGACAGGGACCTACGAGCAGTACTTC
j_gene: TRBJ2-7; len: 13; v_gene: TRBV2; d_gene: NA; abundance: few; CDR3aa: CASKETGHYEQYF; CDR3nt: TGTGCCAGCAAAGAGACAGGCCACTACGAGCAGTACTTC
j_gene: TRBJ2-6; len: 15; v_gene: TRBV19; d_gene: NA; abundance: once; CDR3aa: CASSIDSSGANVLTF; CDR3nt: TGTGCCAGTAGTATCGACAGCTCTGGGGCCAACGTCCTGACTTTC
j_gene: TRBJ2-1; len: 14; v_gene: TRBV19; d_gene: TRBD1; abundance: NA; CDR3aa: CASSVGQVYNEQFF; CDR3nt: TGTGCCAGTAGTGTCGGACAGGTTTACAATGAGCAGTTCTTC
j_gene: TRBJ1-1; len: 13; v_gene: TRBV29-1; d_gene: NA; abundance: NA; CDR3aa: CSVEVVANTEAFF; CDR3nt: TGCAGCGTTGAAGTGGTCGCTAACACTGAAGCTTTCTTT
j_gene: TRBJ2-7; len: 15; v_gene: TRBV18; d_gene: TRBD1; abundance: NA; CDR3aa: CASSADRSTSYEQYF; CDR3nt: TGTGCCAGCTCAGCGGACAGGTCAACTTCCTACGAGCAGTACTTC
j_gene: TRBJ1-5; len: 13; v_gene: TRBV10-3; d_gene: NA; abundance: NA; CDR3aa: CASGRRESQPQHF; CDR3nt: TGTGCCAGCGGTCGCAGGGAGAGCCAGCCCCAGCATTTT
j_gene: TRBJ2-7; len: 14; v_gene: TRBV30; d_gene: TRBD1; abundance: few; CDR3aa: CAWRKKGASYEQYF; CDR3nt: TGTGCCTGGAGGAAAAAGGGGGCAAGCTACGAGCAGTACTTC
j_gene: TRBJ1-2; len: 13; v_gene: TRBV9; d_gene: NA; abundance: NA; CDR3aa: CASSEALRYGYTF; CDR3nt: TGTGCCAGCAGTGAAGCTTTACGGTATGGCTACACCTTC
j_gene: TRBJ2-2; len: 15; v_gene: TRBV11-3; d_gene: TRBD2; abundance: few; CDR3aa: CASSLLAGGHGELFF; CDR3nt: TGTGCCAGCAGCTTACTAGCGGGGGGACACGGGGAGCTGTTTTTT
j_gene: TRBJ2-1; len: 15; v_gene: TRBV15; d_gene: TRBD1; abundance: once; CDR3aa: CATSHAGQGYNEQFF; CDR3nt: TGTGCCACCAGTCACGCGGGACAGGGCTACAATGAGCAGTTCTTC
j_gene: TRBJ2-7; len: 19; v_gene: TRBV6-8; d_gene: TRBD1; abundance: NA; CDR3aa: CASSPWTDRGRKSLGEQYF; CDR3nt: TGTGCCAGCAGTCCATGGACCGACAGGGGGCGCAAATCCCTGGGCGAGCAGTACTTC
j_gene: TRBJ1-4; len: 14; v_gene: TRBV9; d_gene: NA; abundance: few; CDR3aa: CASSQIDTVEKLFF; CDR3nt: TGTGCCAGCAGTCAAATCGACACCGTCGAAAAACTGTTTTTT
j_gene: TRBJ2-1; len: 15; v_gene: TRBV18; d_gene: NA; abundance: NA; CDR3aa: CASSPATDYDNEQFF; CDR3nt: TGTGCCAGCTCACCAGCGACTGACTATGACAATGAGCAGTTCTTC
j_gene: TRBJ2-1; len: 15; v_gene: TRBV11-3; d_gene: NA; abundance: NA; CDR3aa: CASSAYGEEYNEQFF; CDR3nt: TGTGCCAGCAGCGCTTACGGGGAGGAGTACAATGAGCAGTTCTTC
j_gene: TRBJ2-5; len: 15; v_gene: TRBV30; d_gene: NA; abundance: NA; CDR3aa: CAWSVGRAGRETQYF; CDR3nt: TGTGCCTGGAGTGTAGGACGCGCGGGGAGGGAGACCCAGTACTTC
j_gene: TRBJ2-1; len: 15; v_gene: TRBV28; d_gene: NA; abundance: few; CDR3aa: CASSLSRSAYNEQFF; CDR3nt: TGTGCCAGCAGTTTAAGTCGGTCCGCCTACAATGAGCAGTTCTTC
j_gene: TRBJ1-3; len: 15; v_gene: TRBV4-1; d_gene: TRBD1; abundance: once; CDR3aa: CASSQGQGMGNTIYF; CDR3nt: TGCGCCAGCAGCCAAGGACAGGGGATGGGAAACACCATATATTTT
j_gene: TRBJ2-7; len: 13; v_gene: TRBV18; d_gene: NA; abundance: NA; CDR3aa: CASSPPVAYEQYF; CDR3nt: TGTGCCAGCTCACCACCCGTAGCCTACGAGCAGTACTTC
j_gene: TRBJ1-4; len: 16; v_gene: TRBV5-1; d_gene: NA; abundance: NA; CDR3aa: CASSQDSRRGREKLFF; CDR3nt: TGCGCCAGCAGCCAAGATAGTCGCAGGGGTAGGGAAAAACTGTTTTTT
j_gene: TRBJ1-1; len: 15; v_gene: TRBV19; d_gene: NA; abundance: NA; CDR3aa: CASCISRSGYTEAFF; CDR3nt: TGTGCCAGTTGCATTAGCCGATCAGGGTACACTGAAGCTTTCTTT
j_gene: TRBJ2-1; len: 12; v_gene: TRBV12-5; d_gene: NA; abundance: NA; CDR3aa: CASIRDDDLLFF; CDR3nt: TGTGCCAGCATTCGGGACGACGACCTCCTGTTCTTC
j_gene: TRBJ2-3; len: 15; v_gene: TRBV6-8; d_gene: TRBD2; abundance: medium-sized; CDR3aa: CASSDSSSGADTQYF; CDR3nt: TGTGCCAGCAGTGACTCTAGTAGCGGGGCCGATACGCAGTATTTT